The clone carrying this TCR beta chain was recorded a few times. What it binds is unknown. Using RNA template, CDR3s of TCR alpha and beta were amplified with iRepertoire arm-PCR. TCRdb fed the multiplex PCR reads into MiXCR, producing one record per CDR3 protein. The sample holds under 200,000 distinct CDR3 sequences; around 40% are singletons and the top ten take around 5.3%. The CDR3 is 14 residues long. The germline V gene has CDR1 SGHAT and CDR2 FQNNGV. V trimming: 2 bases; J trimming: 2 bases; junction bases outside the gene matches: 1. These data are taken from a study of glioma-infiltrating T cells. General study results and limits: Gliomas, especially low-grade, showed above-expected tissue-blood divergence; non-neoplastic patients showed below.

The V call is TRBV11-2, the J call TRBJ2-7; 9 bases match TRBD1. The sequence came from a human donor with low-grade glioma or glioblastoma, undergoing nonglioma brain surgery, or in good health (not recorded which). The sequenced sample was glioma tissue, nonneoplastic brain tissue, or PBMCs (not recorded which). In nucleotides, the CDR3 is TGTGCCAGCAGCTTAAGGACAGGGGCCTACGAGCAGTACTTC. Amino acids: CASSLRTGAYEQYF.